This T cell receptor (beta chain) was identified in a study of blood T cell repertoires in COVID-19. Background on the study: The analysed material was cDNA or gDNA that came from T cells, B-cell-depleted T cells, or PBMCs.

The CDR3 runs to 14 residues. The V end was cut by 0 bases, the J end by 9 bases, with 15 bases between. Germline V gene sequence: CDR1 SGHDT, CDR2 YYEEEE. Some clones are missing from TCRdb's copy, which holds only in-frame ones; the method was immunoSEQ multiplex PCR. The repertoire consists of 100,000 to 150,000 clones, with 92% occurring once and the leading ten covering around 2.1%. Sample: peripheral blood. This TCR came from a man aged 50-59 years with COVID-19, enrolled during active disease. This chain connects TRBV5-6 to TRBJ1-2; no reliable D call. CDR3 protein: CASSLGASRVRYTF. The CDR3 DNA is TGTGCCAGCAGCTTGGGTGCCTCTCGGGTCCGCTACACCTTC.